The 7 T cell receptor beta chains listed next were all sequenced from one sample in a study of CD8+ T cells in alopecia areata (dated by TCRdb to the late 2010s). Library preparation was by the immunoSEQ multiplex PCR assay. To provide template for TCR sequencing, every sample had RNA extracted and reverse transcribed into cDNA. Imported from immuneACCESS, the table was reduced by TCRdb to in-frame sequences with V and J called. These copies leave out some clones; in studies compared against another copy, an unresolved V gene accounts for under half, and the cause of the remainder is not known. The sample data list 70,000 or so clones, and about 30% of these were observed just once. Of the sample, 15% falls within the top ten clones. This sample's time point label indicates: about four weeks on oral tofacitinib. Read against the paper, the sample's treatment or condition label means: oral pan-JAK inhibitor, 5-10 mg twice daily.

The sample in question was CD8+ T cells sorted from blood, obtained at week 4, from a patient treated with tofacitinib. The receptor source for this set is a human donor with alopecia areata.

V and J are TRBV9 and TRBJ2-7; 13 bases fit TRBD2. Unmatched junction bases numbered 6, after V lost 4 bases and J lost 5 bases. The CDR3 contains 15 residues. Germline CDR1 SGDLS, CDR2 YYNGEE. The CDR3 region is CASSPWTSGRHEQYF. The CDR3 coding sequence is TGTGCCAGCAGCCCGTGGACTAGCGGGAGACACGAGCAGTACTTC.

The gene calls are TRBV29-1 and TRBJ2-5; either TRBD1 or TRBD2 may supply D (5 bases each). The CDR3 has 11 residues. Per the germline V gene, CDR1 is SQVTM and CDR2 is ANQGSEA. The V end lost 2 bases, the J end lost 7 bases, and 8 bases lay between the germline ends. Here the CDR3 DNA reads TGCAGCGTTGAACTTGGGGGGACCCAGTACTTC. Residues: CSVELGGTQYF. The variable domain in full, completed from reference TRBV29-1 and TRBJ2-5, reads SAVISQKPSRDICQRGTSLTIQCQVDSQVTMMFWYRQQPGQSLTLIATANQGSEATYESGFVIDKFPISRPNLTFSTLTVSNMSPEDSSIYLCSVELGGTQYFGPGTRLLVL.

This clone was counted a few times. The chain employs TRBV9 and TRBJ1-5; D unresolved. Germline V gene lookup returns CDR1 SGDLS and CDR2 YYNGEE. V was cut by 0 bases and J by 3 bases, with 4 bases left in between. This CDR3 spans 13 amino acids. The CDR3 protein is CASSVGPNQPQHF. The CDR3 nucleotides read TGTGCCAGCAGCGTAGGACCCAATCAGCCCCAGCATTTT.

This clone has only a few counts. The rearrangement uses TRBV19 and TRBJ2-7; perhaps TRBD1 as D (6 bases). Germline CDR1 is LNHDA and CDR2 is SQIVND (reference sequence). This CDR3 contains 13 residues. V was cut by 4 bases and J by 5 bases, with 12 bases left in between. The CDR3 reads CASSRTVGNEQYF. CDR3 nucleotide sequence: TGTGCCAGTAGTAGGACAGTCGGCAACGAGCAGTACTTC.

The CDR3 reads CASSEFADQETQYF. CDR3 DNA: TGTGCCAGCAGTGAATTTGCAGATCAAGAGACCCAGTACTTC. This rearrangement joins TRBV25-1 to TRBJ2-5; D not certain. Trimming took 1 base from V and 2 from J, leaving 8 bases between them. Looked up from germline, CDR1 is MGHDK and CDR2 is SYGVNS. The CDR3 contains 14 residues.

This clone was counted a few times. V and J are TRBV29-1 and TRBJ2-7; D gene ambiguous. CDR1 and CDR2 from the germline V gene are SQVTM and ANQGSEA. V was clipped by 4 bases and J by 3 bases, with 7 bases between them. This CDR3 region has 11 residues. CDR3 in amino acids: CSVGVDYEQYF. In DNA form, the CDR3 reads TGCAGCGTTGGGGTAGACTACGAGCAGTACTTC.

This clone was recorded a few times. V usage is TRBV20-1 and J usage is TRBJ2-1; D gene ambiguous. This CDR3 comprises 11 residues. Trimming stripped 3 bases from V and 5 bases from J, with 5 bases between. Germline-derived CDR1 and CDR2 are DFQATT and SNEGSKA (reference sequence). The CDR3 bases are TGCAGTGCTAGTGGGAACAATGAGCAGTTCTTC. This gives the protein CSASGNNEQFF.